This TCR beta chain was sequenced in a study of T cell changes during pregnancy in multiple sclerosis. Sequencing used immunoSEQ multiplex PCR; TCRdb keeps in-frame clones, though not all of them. The sample carries tens of thousands of clones, just over 90% recorded once. This clone has a handful of counts. The junction shows a germline mismatch at one end, possibly a read error. The clonotype was recovered from a female donor in good health, enrolled as a control in a pregnancy study. The sample in question was peripheral blood, obtained in the second trimester of pregnancy.

This CDR3 is CSALGGNPGELFF. The CDR3 nucleotides read TGCAGCGCTCTTGGGGGGAACCCCGGGGAGCTGTTTTTT. The V and J genes are TRBV29-1 and TRBJ2-2; D may be TRBD2 (6 bases). Looked up from germline, CDR1 is SQVTM and CDR2 is ANQGSEA. The CDR3 has 13 amino acids.